This T cell receptor beta chain appears in the sequencing data of a study of cytomegalovirus exposure and HLA in healthy donors. TCRdb keeps only in-frame clones here, not all; method: immunoSEQ multiplex PCR. The sample lists approximately 160,000 clones, under 90% seen once, with 10% in the top ten. Of note for this clone: The antigen remains undetermined.

Points from the study as a whole: High specificity and sensitivity for cytomegalovirus status were reported for the classifier. Listed as cytomegalovirus-associated were 164 TCR beta chains.

The CDR3 contains 16 residues. Germline-derived CDR1 and CDR2 are SGHRS and YFSETQ. The junction had 7 bases not matched to a gene; V was cut back by 3 bases and J by 4 bases. The sequence derives from a woman aged 18-30 years in good health and CMV-seropositive. Sequences were obtained from PBMCs. V gene TRBV5-1 combines with J gene TRBJ2-2; 9 positions agree with TRBD1. This CDR3 is CASSSRDRDSTGELFF. The CDR3 nucleotides read TGCGCCAGCAGCTCCCGGGACAGGGATAGCACCGGGGAGCTGTTTTTT. The full variable domain, completed using reference TRBV5-1 and TRBJ2-2, is KAGVTQTPRYLIKTRGQQVTLSCSPISGHRSVSWYQQTPGQGLQFLFEYFSETQRNKGNFPGRFSGRQFSNSRSEMNVSTLELGDSALYLCASSSRDRDSTGELFFGEGSRLTVL.